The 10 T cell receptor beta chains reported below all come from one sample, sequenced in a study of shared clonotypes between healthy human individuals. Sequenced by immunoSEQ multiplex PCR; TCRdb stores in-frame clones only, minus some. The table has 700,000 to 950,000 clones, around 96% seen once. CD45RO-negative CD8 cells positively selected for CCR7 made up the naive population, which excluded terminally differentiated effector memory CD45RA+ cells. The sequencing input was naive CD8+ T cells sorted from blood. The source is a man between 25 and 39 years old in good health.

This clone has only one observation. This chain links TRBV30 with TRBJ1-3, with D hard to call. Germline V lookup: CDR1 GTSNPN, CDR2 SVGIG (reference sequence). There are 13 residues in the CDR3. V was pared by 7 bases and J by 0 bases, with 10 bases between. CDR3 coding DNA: TGTGCCTATGAAGGAGACTCTGGAAACACCATATATTTT. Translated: CAYEGDSGNTIYF.

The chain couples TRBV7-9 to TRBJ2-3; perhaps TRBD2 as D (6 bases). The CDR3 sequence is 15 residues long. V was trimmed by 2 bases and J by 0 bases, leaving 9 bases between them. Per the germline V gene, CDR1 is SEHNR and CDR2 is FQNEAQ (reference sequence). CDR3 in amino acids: CASSLWGTSTDTQYF. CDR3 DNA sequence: TGTGCCAGCAGCTTATGGGGGACTAGCACAGATACGCAGTATTTT.

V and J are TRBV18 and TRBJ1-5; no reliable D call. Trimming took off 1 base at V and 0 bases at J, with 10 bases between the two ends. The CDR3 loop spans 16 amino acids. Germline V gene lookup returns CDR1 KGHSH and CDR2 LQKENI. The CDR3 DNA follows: TGTGCCAGCTCACCACAGGAACCTTATAGCAATCAGCCCCAGCATTTT. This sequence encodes CASSPQEPYSNQPQHF.

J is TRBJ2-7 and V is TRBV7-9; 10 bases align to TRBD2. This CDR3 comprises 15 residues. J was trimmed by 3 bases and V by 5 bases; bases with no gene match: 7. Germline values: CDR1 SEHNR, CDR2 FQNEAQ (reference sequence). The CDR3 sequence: CASSARTSGDYEQYF. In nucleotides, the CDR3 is TGTGCCAGCAGCGCCAGGACTAGCGGAGACTACGAGCAGTACTTC.

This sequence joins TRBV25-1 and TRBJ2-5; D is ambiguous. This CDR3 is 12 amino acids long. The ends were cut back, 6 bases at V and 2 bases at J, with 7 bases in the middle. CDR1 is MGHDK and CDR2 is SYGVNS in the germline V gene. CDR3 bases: TGTGCCAGCAGGACCACTCAAGAGACCCAGTACTTC. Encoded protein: CASRTTQETQYF. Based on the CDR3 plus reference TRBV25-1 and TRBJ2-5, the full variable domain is EADIYQTPRYLVIGTGKKITLECSQTMGHDKMYWYQQDPGMELHLIHYSYGVNSTEKGDLSSESTVSRIRTEHFPLTLESARPSHTSQYLCASRTTQETQYFGPGTRLLVL.

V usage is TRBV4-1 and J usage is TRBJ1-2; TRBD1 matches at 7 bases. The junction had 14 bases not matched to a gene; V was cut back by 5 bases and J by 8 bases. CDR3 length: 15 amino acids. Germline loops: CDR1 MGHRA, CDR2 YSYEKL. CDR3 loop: CASSVPGQLSEGYTF. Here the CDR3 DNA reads TGCGCCAGCAGCGTCCCGGGACAGCTCTCGGAAGGCTACACCTTC.

In DNA, the CDR3 is TGTGCCAGCAGCCAATTAGAAACAGGGAACACTGAAGCTTTCTTT. Its translation is CASSQLETGNTEAFF. The rearrangement uses TRBV14 and TRBJ1-1, with D possibly matching TRBD1 (5 bases). CDR1 and CDR2 from the germline V gene are SGHDN and FVKESK. The V and J ends lost 2 bases and 1 base respectively, with 11 bases between them. The length of the CDR3 is 15 residues.

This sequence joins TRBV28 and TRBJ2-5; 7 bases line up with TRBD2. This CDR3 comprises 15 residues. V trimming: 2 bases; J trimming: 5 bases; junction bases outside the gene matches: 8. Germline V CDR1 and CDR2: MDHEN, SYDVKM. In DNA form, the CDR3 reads TGTGCCAGCAGTTTAGAGGGGAGGGCTGTCGAGACCCAGTACTTC. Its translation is CASSLEGRAVETQYF.

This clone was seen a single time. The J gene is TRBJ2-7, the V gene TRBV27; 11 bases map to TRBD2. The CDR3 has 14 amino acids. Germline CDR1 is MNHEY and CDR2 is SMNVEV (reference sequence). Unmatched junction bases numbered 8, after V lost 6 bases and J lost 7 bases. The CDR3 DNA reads TGTGCCAGCAGATCGGGACTAGCGGAAGGAGAGCAGTACTTC. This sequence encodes CASRSGLAEGEQYF.

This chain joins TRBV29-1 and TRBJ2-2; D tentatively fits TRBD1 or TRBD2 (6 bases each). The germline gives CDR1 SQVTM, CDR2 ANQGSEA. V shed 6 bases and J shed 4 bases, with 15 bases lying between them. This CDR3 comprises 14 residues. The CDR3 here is CSVPGGLSTGELFF. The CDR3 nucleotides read TGCAGCGTACCTGGGGGGCTGAGCACCGGGGAGCTGTTTTTT.